This entry concerns a single T cell receptor beta chain. This CDR3 is 15 amino acids long. The germline CDR1 and CDR2 sequences are SGHAT and FQNNGV. Between the trimmed V and J ends, which lost 5 bases and 0 bases, there was a span of 13 bases. Assay: immunoSEQ multiplex PCR; the TCRdb copy retains only in-frame clones and omits some. The data hold 230,000 or so clones, with around 94% observed a single time. This entry is derived from a study of control samples from healthy donors and cancer patients. Sequencing was done on a sample of blood. This receptor was obtained from a man aged 50 to 60 in good health. The genes are TRBV11-2 and TRBJ1-2; D uncertain. Here the CDR3 DNA reads TGTGCCAGCAGCCTAGCGAACCTAGCTAACTATGGCTACACCTTC. Its protein product is CASSLANLANYGYTF.